The 30 T cell receptor beta chains reported below all come from one sample, sequenced in a study of PD-1 blockade in classical Hodgkin lymphoma (dated by TCRdb to 2020 to 2021). Libraries were built with the immunoSEQ multiplex PCR assay. The clones in this table, taken by TCRdb from immuneACCESS, are in-frame only. Not every clone is retained; where verified, under half of the shortfall comes from an unresolved V gene, and the cause of the rest is unknown. In this sample the table shows 20,000 or so clones, roughly 83% of which occur a single time. The biggest ten clones account for just over 2.5% of the sample. The time point label for this specimen denotes: cycle 4 day 1 (C4D1), after more than five weeks of nivolumab. Relapse after autologous stem cell transplantation had occurred in all trial patients, and cohorts A, B and C were distinguished by prior brentuximab vedotin exposure. Using a Miltenyi CD4+ T cell isolation kit, CD4+ T cells were purified from thawed PBMCs through magnetic negative selection.

Here the sequenced sample was CD4+ T cells from blood, taken before the fourth cycle of nivolumab. These receptors all come from a human donor with classical Hodgkin lymphoma.

The V gene is TRBV19, the J gene TRBJ2-5; weak D call: TRBD1 (5 bases). With 5 bases removed from V and 5 bases from J, the gap between germline ends came to 12 bases. Germline V gene lookup returns CDR1 LNHDA and CDR2 SQIVND (reference sequence). The CDR3 has 13 residues. This chain's CDR3 is CASSPDSSETQYF. CDR3 DNA sequence: TGTGCCAGTAGTCCCGACAGCTCCGAGACCCAGTACTTC.

J is TRBJ2-5 and V is TRBV7-2, with 13 bases aligning to TRBD2. The trim removed 1 base at V and 4 bases at J, leaving 6 bases unmatched. Per the germline V gene, CDR1 is SGHTA and CDR2 is FQGNSA. The CDR3 consists of 17 residues. The CDR3, as DNA: TGTGCCAGCAGCTTAGACGGACTAGCGGGAGTTGGAGAGACCCAGTACTTC. Its protein product is CASSLDGLAGVGETQYF.

V is TRBV30 and J is TRBJ1-3; D may be TRBD1 (6 bases). V was shortened by 0 bases and J by 0 bases, with 9 bases between the two germline ends. Germline assignment: CDR1 GTSNPN and CDR2 SVGIG (reference sequence). This CDR3 is built from 15 residues. CDR3: CAWSVGGLSGNTIYF. The DNA for the CDR3 is TGTGCCTGGAGTGTAGGGGGTCTCTCTGGAAACACCATATATTTT. Combining the CDR3 with reference TRBV30 and TRBJ1-3 gives the whole variable domain SQTIHQWPATLVQPVGSPLSLECTVEGTSNPNLYWYRQAAGRGLQLLFYSVGIGQISSEVPQNLSASRPQDRQFILSSKKLLLSDSGFYLCAWSVGGLSGNTIYFGEGSWLTVV.

V is TRBV19 and J is TRBJ2-3; no clear D gene. V was trimmed by 0 bases and J by 0 bases, leaving 7 bases between them. Germline V lookup: CDR1 LNHDA, CDR2 SQIVND (reference sequence). This CDR3 comprises 15 residues. CDR3 sequence (DNA): TGTGCCAGTAGTATAGATGGGCAGAGCACAGATACGCAGTATTTT. This sequence encodes CASSIDGQSTDTQYF.

The J gene is TRBJ1-2, the V gene TRBV7-8, with a tentative D call TRBD1 (6 bases). The CDR3 sequence is 14 residues long. V was clipped by 5 bases and J by 0 bases, with 10 bases between them. Germline V gives CDR1 SGHVS, CDR2 FQNEAQ. CDR3 sequence (DNA): TGTGCCAGCAGCCTCGGGACAACTAACTATGGCTACACCTTC. This translates into CASSLGTTNYGYTF.

This chain links TRBV5-1 with TRBJ1-4; D is perhaps TRBD1 (5 bases). CDR1 SGHRS and CDR2 YFSETQ come from the germline V gene. The V gene lost 1 base and the J gene lost 8 bases, with 9 bases spanning the gap. The CDR3 loop spans 13 amino acids. The CDR3 is CASSLLRDEKLFF. DNA of the CDR3: TGCGCCAGCAGCTTGCTCAGGGACGAAAAACTGTTTTTT. The variable domain in full, with the rest retrieved from reference TRBV5-1 and TRBJ1-4, is KAGVTQTPRYLIKTRGQQVTLSCSPISGHRSVSWYQQTPGQGLQFLFEYFSETQRNKGNFPGRFSGRQFSNSRSEMNVSTLELGDSALYLCASSLLRDEKLFFGSGTQLSVL.

This clone came up once. In DNA, the CDR3 is TGTGCCAGCAGCTTAGCAGGGAGCCACGAGCAGTACTTC. It is translated as CASSLAGSHEQYF. The chain is built from TRBV7-2 and TRBJ2-7; D might be TRBD2 (5 bases). Germline CDR1 is SGHTA and CDR2 is FQGNSA. V lost 0 bases and J lost 5, with 8 bases in between. CDR3 length: 13 residues.

The chain uses TRBV9 and TRBJ1-3; D remains ambiguous. The V end was cut by 0 bases, the J end by 3 bases, with 7 bases between. This CDR3 comprises 14 residues. The germline V gene encodes CDR1 SGDLS and CDR2 YYNGEE. This CDR3 is CASSVVSSGNTIYF. In nucleotides, the CDR3 is TGTGCCAGCAGCGTAGTGTCGAGTGGAAACACCATATATTTT.

This chain joins TRBV6-1 and TRBJ2-5; TRBD1 aligns across 9 bases. J was trimmed by 5 bases and V by 5 bases; bases with no gene match: 9. Per germline, CDR1 MNHNS and CDR2 SASEGT. The CDR3 loop spans 15 amino acids. The CDR3 sequence: CASSSGGQGRETQYF. The CDR3 DNA sequence: TGTGCCAGCAGTTCGGGAGGACAGGGGAGGGAGACCCAGTACTTC.

The chain has TRBV7-9 and TRBJ2-5, with D perhaps being TRBD1 or TRBD2 (7 bases each). Germline CDR1 SEHNR, CDR2 FQNEAQ (reference sequence). The CDR3 runs to 16 residues. V was pared by 5 bases and J by 5 bases, with 21 bases between. The DNA for the CDR3 is TGTGCCAGCAGCGCCTCGGGGGAGGGGGCATGGGAGACCCAGTACTTC. Its protein is CASSASGEGAWETQYF.

The chain has TRBV5-1 and TRBJ2-7; TRBD1 agrees at 8 bases. The CDR3 is 14 amino acids. V shed 3 bases, J shed 6 bases, and the junction held 8 bases outside the gene matches. Germline CDR1 reads SGHRS; CDR2 reads YFSETQ. CDR3 region: CASSWDGQGGEQYF. The CDR3 DNA is TGCGCCAGCAGCTGGGATGGACAGGGCGGCGAGCAGTACTTC.

The chain joins TRBV19 to TRBJ1-2, with D tentatively TRBD1 (5 bases). The CDR3 consists of 14 residues. From germline, CDR1 is LNHDA and CDR2 SQIVND (reference sequence). The germline V and J ends were trimmed by 3 bases and 7 bases, with 15 bases remaining between them. This CDR3 is CASSILPREGGYTF. DNA of the CDR3: TGTGCCAGTAGTATTCTCCCCAGGGAGGGTGGCTACACCTTC.

The V gene is TRBV5-1, the J gene TRBJ2-1; 7 bases agree with TRBD2. Germline trimming cut 1 base from V and 10 bases from J; bases unmatched to any gene: 2. The CDR3 is 12 residues long. Germline V gene data show CDR1 as SGHRS and CDR2 as YFSETQ. CDR3 loop: CASSLSLAEQFF. DNA of the CDR3: TGCGCCAGCAGCTTGTCACTAGCGGAGCAGTTCTTC.

This clone was counted a single time. V is TRBV5-1 and J is TRBJ2-1; D is undetermined. The CDR3 consists of 13 residues. The V end was cut by 0 bases, the J end by 2 bases, with 3 bases between. The germline gives CDR1 SGHRS, CDR2 YFSETQ. CDR3 DNA: TGCGCCAGCAGCTTGGCCACCTACAATGAGCAGTTCTTC. Translated: CASSLATYNEQFF.

The chain couples TRBV5-6 to TRBJ1-6, with D perhaps TRBD1 (5 bases). Looked up from germline, CDR1 is SGHDT and CDR2 is YYEEEE. The ends were cut back, 3 bases at V and 5 bases at J, with 15 bases in the middle. This CDR3 is 16 amino acids long. The CDR3 region is CASSWGRGRNNSPLHF. DNA of the CDR3: TGTGCCAGCAGCTGGGGTCGGGGCAGAAATAATTCACCCCTCCACTTT. The variable domain in full, completed from reference TRBV5-6 and TRBJ1-6, reads DAGVTQSPTHLIKTRGQQVTLRCSPKSGHDTVSWYQQALGQGPQFIFQYYEEEERQRGNFPDRFSGHQFPNYSSELNVNALLLGDSALYLCASSWGRGRNNSPLHFGNGTRLTVT.

The rearrangement joins TRBV18 to TRBJ2-2, with 8 bases identical to TRBD1. The V and J ends lost 5 bases and 5 bases, in that order; junction bases with no gene match: 4. The CDR3 consists of 14 residues. Germline lookup yields CDR1 KGHSH and CDR2 LQKENI. Written as DNA, the CDR3 is TGTGCCAGCTCAGAGACAGGGGTGACCGGGGAGCTGTTTTTT. Translating it yields CASSETGVTGELFF.

This clone was observed a handful of times. The rearrangement joins TRBV6-1 to TRBJ1-1, with D hard to call. This CDR3 region has 14 residues. In germline, CDR1 is MNHNS, CDR2 SASEGT. The V gene lost 9 bases and the J gene lost 4 bases, with 18 bases spanning the gap. The chain's CDR3 is CASPAELWGTEAFF. DNA for the CDR3: TGTGCCAGTCCGGCGGAGCTATGGGGCACTGAAGCTTTCTTT.

This chain connects TRBV6-1 to TRBJ1-4, with D uncertain. CDR1 is MNHNS and CDR2 is SASEGT in the germline V gene. The ends were cut back, 5 bases at V and 10 bases at J, with 8 bases in the middle. This CDR3 has 11 amino acids. CDR3 loop: CASSQVGKLFF. DNA of the CDR3: TGTGCCAGCAGTCAAGTGGGAAAACTGTTTTTT.

V usage is TRBV4-2 and J usage is TRBJ2-1, with 14 positions matching TRBD2. The CDR3 runs to 17 residues. Trimming removed 7 bases from V and 10 bases from J; junction bases left unmatched: 15. Germline lookup yields CDR1 LGHNA and CDR2 YNFKEQ. This CDR3 is CASTPGLAGVGGWEQFF. The DNA of the CDR3 is TGTGCCAGCACCCCGGGACTAGCGGGAGTAGGCGGTTGGGAGCAGTTCTTC.

V is TRBV4-1 and J is TRBJ2-7; D tentatively fits TRBD1 or TRBD2 (5 bases each). This CDR3 has 14 residues. Per germline, CDR1 MGHRA and CDR2 YSYEKL. Trimming took 1 base from V and 6 from J, leaving 13 bases between them. The DNA for the CDR3 is TGCGCCAGCAGCCAAGGTGACAGCGGCTCCGAGCAGTACTTC. It is translated as CASSQGDSGSEQYF.

The J gene is TRBJ1-5, the V gene TRBV10-3; TRBD1 might be the D (6 bases). Germline V lookup: CDR1 ENHRY, CDR2 SYGVKD. The CDR3 totals 14 residues. V dropped 5 bases and J dropped 1 base, with 9 bases sitting between them. The chain's CDR3 is CAISNRESNQPQHF. In DNA form, the CDR3 reads TGTGCCATCAGTAACAGGGAGAGCAATCAGCCCCAGCATTTT.

This chain connects TRBV10-3 to TRBJ1-1; no definite D call. The CDR3 extends over 14 amino acids. The germline gives CDR1 ENHRY, CDR2 SYGVKD. V was clipped by 4 bases and J by 4 bases, with 13 bases between them. The CDR3 nucleotides are TGTGCCATCAGTGTTTCTCCGGCTCTCACTGAAGCTTTCTTT. This sequence encodes CAISVSPALTEAFF.

A few counts support this clone. CDR3 residues: CASSQSAPTGAFF. The CDR3 nucleotides read TGTGCCAGCAGCCAATCTGCTCCGACTGGTGCTTTCTTT. This chain uses TRBV16 with TRBJ1-1; no reliable D call. This CDR3 contains 13 residues. Germline CDR1 KGHSY, CDR2 FQNENV. V was cut by 0 bases and J by 11 bases, with 13 bases left in between.

The chain joins TRBV28 to TRBJ2-2; D gene uncertain. The CDR3 spans 13 residues. Trimming took off 5 bases at V and 6 bases at J, with 10 bases between the two ends. Germline-derived CDR1 and CDR2 are MDHEN and SYDVKM. Here the CDR3 reads CASSLGYSGELFF. CDR3 coding DNA: TGTGCCAGCAGTCTTGGTTACTCCGGGGAGCTGTTTTTT.

This chain links TRBV5-5 with TRBJ2-1; the match to TRBD2 covers 13 bases. The CDR3 consists of 16 residues. CDR1 and CDR2 (germline): SGHKS, YYEKEE (reference sequence). The ends lost 1 base at V and 2 bases at J; junction bases unmatched: 0. CDR3 region: CASSLTSGRAYNEQFF. CDR3 in DNA: TGTGCCAGCAGCTTGACTAGCGGGAGGGCCTACAATGAGCAGTTCTTC.

The chain is built from TRBV4-1 and TRBJ1-1, with D hard to call. Germline V gives CDR1 MGHRA, CDR2 YSYEKL. The CDR3 spans 16 residues. V dropped 4 bases and J dropped 4 bases, with 19 bases sitting between them. CDR3 nucleotide sequence: TGCGCCAGCAGCCCGAATGTTGTGGTGGGAGGCACTGAAGCTTTCTTT. It codes for CASSPNVVVGGTEAFF.

This chain joins TRBV27 and TRBJ2-2; tentatively, D is TRBD2 (5 bases). Germline loops: CDR1 MNHEY, CDR2 SMNVEV (reference sequence). This CDR3 comprises 15 residues. V was shortened by 1 base and J by 0 bases, with 6 bases between the two germline ends. The CDR3 protein is CASSLYGANTGELFF. Written as DNA, the CDR3 is TGTGCCAGCAGTTTATACGGGGCGAACACCGGGGAGCTGTTTTTT.

The chain uses TRBV5-4 and TRBJ2-7; no definite D call. The CDR3 has 13 residues. The V and J ends lost 5 bases and 2 bases respectively, with 11 bases between them. Germline V gene lookup returns CDR1 SGHNT and CDR2 YYREEE (reference sequence). Written as DNA, the CDR3 is TGTGCCAGCAGTAGGACCGAAACCTACGAGCAGTACTTC. Residues: CASSRTETYEQYF.

This clone came up once. V is TRBV19 and J is TRBJ2-7, with 11 bases lining up with TRBD2. CDR1 is LNHDA and CDR2 is SQIVND in the germline V gene (reference sequence). Trimming removed 4 bases from V and 0 bases from J; junction bases left unmatched: 5. This CDR3 is built from 16 residues. This CDR3 is CASSRGTSGDSYEQYF. The CDR3 region has the DNA TGTGCCAGTAGTAGGGGGACTAGCGGCGACTCCTACGAGCAGTACTTC.

The chain carries TRBV30 and TRBJ2-4; D uncertain. V was clipped by 0 bases and J by 9 bases, with 12 bases between them. From germline, CDR1 is GTSNPN and CDR2 SVGIG (reference sequence). CDR3 size: 13 residues. Here the CDR3 DNA reads TGTGCCTGGAGTGTATTAAGTCTAGGCATTCAGTACTTC. It encodes CAWSVLSLGIQYF.